The rows below give T cell receptor beta chains drawn from one sample of a study of long-term antiretroviral therapy in people with HIV. Profiled with immunoSEQ multiplex PCR; TCRdb holds only in-frame clones, not every one. Here the sample spans about 23,000 clones, 75% to 90% being singletons. The sequences come from unsorted PBMCs, collected approximately 4.1 years after starting antiretroviral therapy. Receptors originate from a man aged 25-45 years with HIV. CDR3s include the opening cysteine and the closing phenylalanine or tryptophan. The D gene is left open where the match is weak. Rows give clone size only sometimes, using once, few, many, or a class for an expanded clone.

V: TRBV7-9; J: TRBJ2-7; size: .; length: 16; D: .; CDR3: CASSLVGQGKGYEQYF; DNA: TGTGCCAGCAGCTTAGTAGGGCAGGGGAAGGGGTACGAGCAGTACTTC
V: TRBV10-2; J: TRBJ1-3; size: .; length: 13; D: .; CDR3: CASSERSGNTIYF; DNA: TGCGCCAGCAGTGAGCGCTCTGGAAACACCATATATTTT
V: TRBV7-9; J: TRBJ2-7; size: .; length: 16; D: .; CDR3: CASSLALAGSSYEQYF; DNA: TGTGCCAGCAGCTTAGCGCTGGCTGGAAGCTCCTACGAGCAGTACTTC
V: TRBV15; J: TRBJ2-7; size: once; length: 12; D: .; CDR3: CATSRTGFEQYF; DNA: TGTGCCACCAGCCGGACGGGATTCGAGCAGTACTTC
V: TRBV7-3; J: TRBJ1-6; size: .; length: 16; D: .; CDR3: CASSLNPSSYNSPLHF; DNA: TGTGCCAGCAGCTTAAACCCCAGCTCCTATAATTCACCCCTCCACTTT
V: TRBV30; J: TRBJ2-1; size: .; length: 16; D: .; CDR3: CAWSATGLSSYNEQFF; DNA: TGTGCCTGGAGCGCTACAGGGCTTAGTTCGTACAATGAGCAGTTCTTC
V: TRBV7-2; J: TRBJ2-7; size: few; length: 17; D: TRBD2; CDR3: CASSLMGGGRSSYEQYF; DNA: TGTGCCAGCAGCCTAATGGGCGGGGGGCGATCCTCCTACGAGCAGTACTTC
V: TRBV27; J: TRBJ1-3; size: .; length: 14; D: .; CDR3: CASSQDTLGRTIYF; DNA: TGTGCCAGCAGTCAAGACACCTTAGGACGAACCATATATTTT
V: TRBV11-2; J: TRBJ1-1; size: .; length: 14; D: .; CDR3: CASSPARGYTEAFF; DNA: TGTGCCAGCAGCCCCGCTAGGGGGTACACTGAAGCTTTCTTT
V: TRBV5-4; J: TRBJ2-7; size: once; length: 16; D: TRBD2; CDR3: CASSISPLAGPYEQYF; DNA: TGTGCCAGCAGCATCTCGCCACTAGCGGGGCCCTACGAGCAGTACTTC
V: TRBV6-1; J: TRBJ2-7; size: .; length: 13; D: .; CDR3: CASSAAGPYEQYF; DNA: TGTGCCAGCAGTGCTGCCGGCCCCTACGAGCAGTACTTC
V: TRBV7-9; J: TRBJ2-3; size: .; length: 15; D: TRBD2; CDR3: CASTRTSGGVDTQYF; DNA: TGTGCCAGCACCAGGACTAGCGGGGGAGTAGATACGCAGTATTTT
V: TRBV29-1; J: TRBJ2-7; size: .; length: 11; D: TRBD1; CDR3: CSAIRGYEQYF; DNA: TGCAGTGCGATCAGGGGGTACGAGCAGTACTTC
V: TRBV19; J: TRBJ2-7; size: .; length: 15; D: .; CDR3: CATHGRAGDTYEQYF; DNA: TGTGCCACTCACGGACGGGCAGGGGATACCTACGAGCAGTACTTC
V: TRBV9; J: TRBJ2-7; size: medium-sized; length: 14; D: TRBD1; CDR3: CASSVETGAGEQYF; DNA: TGTGCCAGCAGCGTAGAGACAGGGGCGGGTGAGCAGTACTTC
V: TRBV5-1; J: TRBJ2-5; size: .; length: 16; D: .; CDR3: CASSPGTLGFQETQYF; DNA: TGCGCCAGCAGCCCAGGGACATTGGGGTTCCAAGAGACCCAGTACTTC
V: TRBV29-1; J: TRBJ1-1; size: once; length: 12; D: TRBD1; CDR3: CSGQGARTEAFF; DNA: TGCAGCGGACAGGGGGCGCGGACTGAAGCTTTCTTT
V: TRBV6-6; J: TRBJ2-5; size: once; length: 12; D: TRBD1; CDR3: CASRQGPETQYF; DNA: TGTGCCAGCAGACAGGGGCCAGAGACCCAGTACTTC
V: TRBV7-9; J: TRBJ2-7; size: .; length: 14; D: .; CDR3: CASSLDFGGYEQYF; DNA: TGTGCCAGCAGCTTAGATTTTGGGGGCTACGAGCAGTACTTC
V: TRBV7-9; J: TRBJ2-2; size: .; length: 13; D: .; CDR3: CASPSRGTGELFF; DNA: TGTGCCAGCCCCAGCAGGGGCACCGGGGAGCTGTTTTTT
V: TRBV19; J: TRBJ2-2; size: .; length: 16; D: .; CDR3: CASSIGGGIFAGELFF; DNA: TGTGCCAGTAGTATAGGCGGCGGGATCTTTGCCGGGGAGCTGTTTTTT
V: TRBV11-1; J: TRBJ2-3; size: .; length: 14; D: .; CDR3: CASSPARYTDTQYF; DNA: TGTGCCAGCAGCCCCGCTCGCTACACAGATACGCAGTATTTT
V: TRBV5-4; J: TRBJ2-7; size: .; length: 15; D: .; CDR3: CASSLGPQGIYEQYF; DNA: TGTGCCAGCAGCTTGGGTCCGCAGGGAATCTACGAGCAGTACTTC
V: TRBV2; J: TRBJ2-7; size: few; length: 13; D: TRBD2; CDR3: CASRLAGENEQYF; DNA: TGTGCCAGCAGGCTAGCGGGAGAAAACGAGCAGTACTTC
V: TRBV12-5; J: TRBJ2-7; size: .; length: 16; D: TRBD2; CDR3: CASGPPGPSGNYEQYF; DNA: TGTGCTAGTGGCCCCCCCGGGCCTAGCGGTAACTACGAGCAGTACTTC
V: TRBV18; J: TRBJ2-5; size: .; length: 12; D: .; CDR3: CASSPSGQTQYF; DNA: TGTGCCAGCTCACCATCGGGTCAGACCCAGTACTTC
V: TRBV4-2; J: TRBJ1-4; size: .; length: 15; D: .; CDR3: CASSPDSPGGEKLFF; DNA: TGTGCCAGCAGCCCAGACTCGCCCGGAGGTGAAAAACTGTTTTTT
V: TRBV6-4; J: TRBJ1-2; size: .; length: 17; D: .; CDR3: CASSDLEWGRRDYGYTF; DNA: TGTGCCAGCAGTGACCTCGAATGGGGGCGCAGAGACTATGGCTACACCTTC
V: TRBV4-2; J: TRBJ1-3; size: .; length: 12; D: .; CDR3: CASSHWGNTIYF; DNA: TGTGCCAGCAGCCATTGGGGTAACACCATATATTTT
V: TRBV19; J: TRBJ2-7; size: .; length: 14; D: .; CDR3: CASSISRISYEQYF; DNA: TGTGCCAGTAGTATCTCACGGATCTCCTACGAGCAGTACTTC
V: TRBV7-9; J: TRBJ1-3; size: .; length: 15; D: TRBD1; CDR3: CASSLGQGAGNTIYF; DNA: TGTGCCAGCAGCTTAGGTCAGGGGGCTGGAAACACCATATATTTT
V: TRBV5-1; J: TRBJ1-4; size: .; length: 15; D: .; CDR3: CASRLGTASGEKLFF; DNA: TGCGCCAGCAGGTTGGGGACCGCGTCAGGAGAAAAACTGTTTTTT
V: TRBV9; J: TRBJ2-7; size: .; length: 15; D: TRBD1; CDR3: CASSITGGPSYEQYF; DNA: TGTGCCAGCAGCATAACAGGGGGTCCCTCCTACGAGCAGTACTTC
V: TRBV30; J: TRBJ2-5; size: .; length: 12; D: .; CDR3: CAWSLVAWTQYF; DNA: TGTGCCTGGAGTTTGGTCGCGTGGACCCAGTACTTC
V: TRBV10-3; J: TRBJ2-1; size: .; length: 14; D: TRBD2; CDR3: CATQTSGGANEQFF; DNA: TGTGCCACCCAGACTAGCGGGGGGGCGAATGAGCAGTTCTTC
V: TRBV29-1; J: TRBJ2-6; size: .; length: 15; D: TRBD1; CDR3: CSATGTGSGANVLTF; DNA: TGCAGCGCTACCGGGACAGGGTCAGGGGCCAACGTCCTGACTTTC
V: TRBV21-1; J: TRBJ2-4; size: .; length: 13; D: .; CDR3: CASSTGQGGIQYF; DNA: TGTGCCAGCAGCACAGGACAGGGGGGCATTCAGTACTTC